The rows below give T cell receptor beta chains drawn from one sample of a study of a mutant IDH1 vaccine in newly diagnosed glioma. Their target antigens are unknown. Only in-frame clones appear in the TCRdb table, and some are missing; sequencing was by immunoSEQ multiplex PCR. The sample holds more than 35,000 clones, around 86% seen once. This specimen consisted of PBMCs, obtained from a glioma patient whose treatment included an IDH1 peptide vaccine. These receptors were obtained from a woman in her thirties or forties with glioma. Some clones in this sample may be carry-over from other donors' samples. CDR3s leave out the opening cysteine and the closing phenylalanine or tryptophan.

cdr3_aa: SADLRGYT
j_call: TRBJ1-2
v_call: TRBV20-1

cdr3_aa: ASSYSQGNYGYT
j_call: TRBJ1-2
v_call: TRBV6-5

cdr3_aa: SVRSTYNSPLH
j_call: TRBJ1-6
v_call: TRBV29-1

cdr3_aa: ASSLERGAYEQY
j_call: TRBJ2-7
v_call: TRBV11-2

cdr3_aa: SDGTDYGYT
j_call: TRBJ1-2
v_call: TRBV29-1

cdr3_aa: ASSLIGTRNYEQY
j_call: TRBJ2-7
v_call: TRBV27

cdr3_aa: ASSLKQGWNQPQH
j_call: TRBJ1-5
v_call: TRBV4-1

cdr3_aa: SVMRGSPEAF
j_call: TRBJ1-1
v_call: TRBV29-1

cdr3_aa: ASSLTYNYEQY
j_call: TRBJ2-7
v_call: TRBV6-1

cdr3_aa: ASAVGLRGEKLF
j_call: TRBJ1-4
v_call: TRBV2

cdr3_aa: ASSDPHRPYGYT
j_call: TRBJ1-2
v_call: TRBV25-1

cdr3_aa: ASSKFNRGTNSPLH
j_call: TRBJ1-6
v_call: TRBV27

cdr3_aa: ASSQDPSGRNNEQF
j_call: TRBJ2-1
v_call: TRBV4-3

cdr3_aa: SVEGGRGTGSYIQY
j_call: TRBJ2-4
v_call: TRBV29-1

cdr3_aa: ASGSGGSRSSYEQY
j_call: TRBJ2-7
v_call: TRBV5-4

cdr3_aa: ASSLRVHEQF
j_call: TRBJ2-1
v_call: TRBV7-2

cdr3_aa: ASSSNRQAIYGYT
j_call: TRBJ1-2
v_call: TRBV5-4

cdr3_aa: ASSTFPQCGT
j_call: TRBJ1-2
v_call: TRBV10-1

cdr3_aa: ASSQVAGGPVTGELF
j_call: TRBJ2-2
v_call: TRBV4-1

cdr3_aa: SAEGDTQY
j_call: TRBJ2-3
v_call: TRBV20-1

cdr3_aa: ASSRDRTVDYT
j_call: TRBJ1-2
v_call: TRBV6-5

cdr3_aa: ASSRTGGLDYQPQH
j_call: TRBJ1-5
v_call: TRBV5-8

cdr3_aa: ASSPGGDQPQH
j_call: TRBJ1-5
v_call: TRBV7-8

cdr3_aa: ASSLEGYGYT
j_call: TRBJ1-2
v_call: TRBV5-1

cdr3_aa: ASSQGQAETQY
j_call: TRBJ2-5
v_call: TRBV7-7

cdr3_aa: AISEGKIPDTQY
j_call: TRBJ2-3
v_call: TRBV10-3

cdr3_aa: AISDFDREDGYT
j_call: TRBJ1-2
v_call: TRBV10-3

cdr3_aa: ASSLSPGRHYGYT
j_call: TRBJ1-2
v_call: TRBV27

cdr3_aa: ASTGGKIGGYT
j_call: TRBJ1-2
v_call: TRBV11-2

cdr3_aa: ASSLGGDSYNEQF
j_call: TRBJ2-1
v_call: TRBV7-9

cdr3_aa: ASSSQQGRNGYT
j_call: TRBJ1-2
v_call: TRBV5-1

cdr3_aa: ASRSRDGANVLT
j_call: TRBJ2-6
v_call: TRBV19

cdr3_aa: ASSVLTGNQPQH
j_call: TRBJ1-5
v_call: TRBV28

cdr3_aa: ASSQLFRDVYGYT
j_call: TRBJ1-2
v_call: TRBV4-1

cdr3_aa: ATRTGDGNEKLF
j_call: TRBJ1-4
v_call: TRBV6-5

cdr3_aa: ASSYTDTQY
j_call: TRBJ2-3
v_call: TRBV7-2

cdr3_aa: ASSQERGGQETQY
j_call: TRBJ2-5
v_call: TRBV4-3

cdr3_aa: ASNQDYRGGYGYT
j_call: TRBJ1-2
v_call: TRBV4-3

cdr3_aa: ASSGPGQGDQPQH
j_call: TRBJ1-5
v_call: TRBV2

cdr3_aa: ASSLESGPGELF
j_call: TRBJ2-2
v_call: TRBV7-2

cdr3_aa: ASSYDSGDTEAF
j_call: TRBJ1-1
v_call: TRBV6-6

cdr3_aa: ASSPYRDYNEQF
j_call: TRBJ2-1
v_call: TRBV7-3

cdr3_aa: ASSNQYNEQF
j_call: TRBJ2-1
v_call: TRBV18

cdr3_aa: ASEAAGGKQY
j_call: TRBJ2-7
v_call: TRBV6-6

cdr3_aa: ASSRVLEQY
j_call: TRBJ2-7
v_call: TRBV5-5

cdr3_aa: ASQRRGNNSPLH
j_call: TRBJ1-6
v_call: TRBV25-1

cdr3_aa: ASSLGLGRVVYEQY
j_call: TRBJ2-7
v_call: TRBV28

cdr3_aa: ASSLERSNSPLH
j_call: TRBJ1-6
v_call: TRBV5-6

cdr3_aa: ASTTLGGGDTEAF
j_call: TRBJ1-1
v_call: TRBV27

cdr3_aa: ASSLAVRGNKHGYT
j_call: TRBJ1-2
v_call: TRBV7-9

cdr3_aa: ASSLLLAWRGGGTGELF
j_call: TRBJ2-2
v_call: TRBV7-9

cdr3_aa: ASSETSGRGGELF
j_call: TRBJ2-2
v_call: TRBV6-1